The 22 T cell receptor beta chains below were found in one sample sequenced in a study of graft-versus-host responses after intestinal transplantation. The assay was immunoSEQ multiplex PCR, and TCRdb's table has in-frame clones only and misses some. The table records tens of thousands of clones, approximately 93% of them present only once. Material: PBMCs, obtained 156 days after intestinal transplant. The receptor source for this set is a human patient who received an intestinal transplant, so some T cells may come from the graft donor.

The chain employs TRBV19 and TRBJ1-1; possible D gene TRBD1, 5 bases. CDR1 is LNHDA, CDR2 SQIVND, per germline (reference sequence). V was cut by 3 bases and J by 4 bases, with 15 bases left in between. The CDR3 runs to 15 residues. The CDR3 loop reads CASSIFAGQGTEAFF. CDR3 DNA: TGTGCCAGTAGTATTTTTGCAGGGCAGGGCACTGAAGCTTTCTTT.

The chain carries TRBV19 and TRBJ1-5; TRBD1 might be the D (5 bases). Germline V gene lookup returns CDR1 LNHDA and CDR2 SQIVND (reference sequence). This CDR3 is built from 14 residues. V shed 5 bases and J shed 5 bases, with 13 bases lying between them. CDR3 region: CASSPGGEHQPQHF. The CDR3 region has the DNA TGTGCCAGTAGTCCGGGAGGGGAGCATCAGCCCCAGCATTTT.

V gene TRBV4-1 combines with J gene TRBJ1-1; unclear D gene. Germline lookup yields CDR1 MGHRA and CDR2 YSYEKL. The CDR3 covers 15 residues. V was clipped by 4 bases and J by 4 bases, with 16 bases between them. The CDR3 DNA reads TGCGCCAGCAGCCCCTTACAAGGCTGGGGCACTGAAGCTTTCTTT. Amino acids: CASSPLQGWGTEAFF.

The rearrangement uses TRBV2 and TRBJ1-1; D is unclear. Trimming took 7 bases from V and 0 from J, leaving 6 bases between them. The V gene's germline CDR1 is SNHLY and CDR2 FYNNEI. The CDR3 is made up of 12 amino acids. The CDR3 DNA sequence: TGTGCCAGCACGGCTTTGAACACTGAAGCTTTCTTT. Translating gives CASTALNTEAFF.

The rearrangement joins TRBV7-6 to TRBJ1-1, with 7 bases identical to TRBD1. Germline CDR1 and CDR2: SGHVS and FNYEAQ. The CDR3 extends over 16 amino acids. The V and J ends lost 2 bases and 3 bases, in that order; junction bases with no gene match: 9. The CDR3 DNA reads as TGTGCCAGCAGCTTATCAGGGGGGTTAGAACACACTGAAGCTTTCTTT. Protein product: CASSLSGGLEHTEAFF.

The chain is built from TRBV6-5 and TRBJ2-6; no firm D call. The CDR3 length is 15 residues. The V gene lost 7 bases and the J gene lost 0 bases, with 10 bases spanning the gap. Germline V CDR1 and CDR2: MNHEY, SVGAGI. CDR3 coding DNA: TGTGCCAGCACTGCAGCCCTCTCTGGGGCCAACGTCCTGACTTTC. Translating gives CASTAALSGANVLTF.

The CDR3 nucleotides read TGTGCCAGCTCACCACCCAATGAGGGATCAGCTGGCTACACCTTC. This translates into CASSPPNEGSAGYTF. This chain uses TRBV18 with TRBJ1-2; D uncertain. Trimming removed 0 bases at V and 7 bases at J, with 15 bases between. In germline, CDR1 is KGHSH, CDR2 LQKENI. This CDR3 comprises 15 residues.

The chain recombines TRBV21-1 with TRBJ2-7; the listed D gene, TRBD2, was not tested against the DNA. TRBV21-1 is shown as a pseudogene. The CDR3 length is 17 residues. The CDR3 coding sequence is TGTGCCAGCAGCAAAGTTCCTAGCGGGAGCCGACCTAAAAAGCAGTACTTC. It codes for CASSKVPSGSRPKKQYF.

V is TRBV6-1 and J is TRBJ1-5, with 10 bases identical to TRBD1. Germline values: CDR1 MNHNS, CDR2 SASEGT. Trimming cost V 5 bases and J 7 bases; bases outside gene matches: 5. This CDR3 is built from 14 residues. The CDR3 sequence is CASSLGTGDQPQHF. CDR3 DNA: TGTGCCAGCAGTTTAGGGACAGGGGACCAGCCCCAGCATTTT.

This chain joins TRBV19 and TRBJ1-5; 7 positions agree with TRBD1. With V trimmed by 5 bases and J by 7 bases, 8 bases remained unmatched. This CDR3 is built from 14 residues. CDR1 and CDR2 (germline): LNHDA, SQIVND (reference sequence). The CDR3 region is CASSLQGVLQPQHF. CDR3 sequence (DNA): TGTGCCAGTAGTTTGCAGGGGGTGTTGCAGCCCCAGCATTTT.

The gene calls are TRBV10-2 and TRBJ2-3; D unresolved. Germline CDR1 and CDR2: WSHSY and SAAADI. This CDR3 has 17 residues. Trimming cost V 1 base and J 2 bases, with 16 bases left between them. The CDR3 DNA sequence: TGCGCCAGCAGTGAGTTCCGACCCGGATCCCTCACAGATACGCAGTATTTT. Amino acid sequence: CASSEFRPGSLTDTQYF.

The CDR3 DNA sequence: TGTGCCAGCAGTTTCTGGTCAAGGGACACCGGGGAGCTGTTTTTT. Encoded protein: CASSFWSRDTGELFF. This chain connects TRBV27 to TRBJ2-2; no reliable D call. CDR1 is MNHEY, CDR2 SMNVEV, per germline (reference sequence). CDR3 length: 15 amino acids. V was shortened by 3 bases and J by 3 bases, with 11 bases between the two germline ends.

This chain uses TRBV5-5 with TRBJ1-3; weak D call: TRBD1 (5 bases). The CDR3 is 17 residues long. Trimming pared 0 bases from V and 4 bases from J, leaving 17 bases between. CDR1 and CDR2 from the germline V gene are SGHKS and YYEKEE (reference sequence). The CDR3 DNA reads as TGTGCCAGCAGCTTGGCCGGGGGGAGGCTCTTAGGAAACACCATATATTTT. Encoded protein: CASSLAGGRLLGNTIYF.

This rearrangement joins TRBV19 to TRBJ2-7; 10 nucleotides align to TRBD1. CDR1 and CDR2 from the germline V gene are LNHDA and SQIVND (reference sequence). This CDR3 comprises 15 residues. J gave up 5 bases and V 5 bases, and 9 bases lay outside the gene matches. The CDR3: CASSPLGTGVDEQYF. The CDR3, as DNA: TGTGCCAGTAGTCCTCTGGGGACAGGGGTTGACGAGCAGTACTTC.

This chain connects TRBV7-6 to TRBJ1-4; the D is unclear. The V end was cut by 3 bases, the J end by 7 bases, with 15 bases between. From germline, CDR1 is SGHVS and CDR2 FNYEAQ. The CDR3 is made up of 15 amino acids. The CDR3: CASSFPTGGREKLFF. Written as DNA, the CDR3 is TGTGCCAGCAGCTTCCCGACCGGTGGGCGTGAAAAACTGTTTTTT.

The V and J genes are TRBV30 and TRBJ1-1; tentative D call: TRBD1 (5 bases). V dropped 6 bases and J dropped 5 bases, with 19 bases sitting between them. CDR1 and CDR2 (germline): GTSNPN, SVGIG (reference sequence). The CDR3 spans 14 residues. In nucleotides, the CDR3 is TGTGCCTGTTCTGAAATGGGGGGAGGGACTGAAGCTTTCTTT. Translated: CACSEMGGGTEAFF.

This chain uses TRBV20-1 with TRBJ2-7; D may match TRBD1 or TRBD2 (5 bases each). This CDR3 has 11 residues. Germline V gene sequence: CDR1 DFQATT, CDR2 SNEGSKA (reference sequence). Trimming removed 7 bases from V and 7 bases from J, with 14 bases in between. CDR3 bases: TGCAGTGTTTGGGACCGCGGGGAGCAGTACTTC. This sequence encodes CSVWDRGEQYF.

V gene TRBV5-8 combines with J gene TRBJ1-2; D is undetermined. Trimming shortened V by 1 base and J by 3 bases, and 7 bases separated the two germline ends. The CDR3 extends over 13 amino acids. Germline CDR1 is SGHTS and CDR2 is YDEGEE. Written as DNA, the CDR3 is TGTGCCAGCAGCTTGTGGGGTGACTATGGCTACACCTTC. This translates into CASSLWGDYGYTF.

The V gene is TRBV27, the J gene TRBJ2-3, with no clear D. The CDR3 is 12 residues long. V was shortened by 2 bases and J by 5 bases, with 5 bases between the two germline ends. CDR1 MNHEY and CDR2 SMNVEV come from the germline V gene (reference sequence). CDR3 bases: TGTGCCAGCAGTTTAGCGGAAGATACGCAGTATTTT. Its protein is CASSLAEDTQYF.

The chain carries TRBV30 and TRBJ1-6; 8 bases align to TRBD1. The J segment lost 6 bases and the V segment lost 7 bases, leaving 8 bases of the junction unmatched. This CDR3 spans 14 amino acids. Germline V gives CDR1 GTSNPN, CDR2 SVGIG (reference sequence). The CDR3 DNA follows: TGTGCCTCGGACAGGGAGGCCGGTAATTCACCCCTCCACTTT. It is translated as CASDREAGNSPLHF.

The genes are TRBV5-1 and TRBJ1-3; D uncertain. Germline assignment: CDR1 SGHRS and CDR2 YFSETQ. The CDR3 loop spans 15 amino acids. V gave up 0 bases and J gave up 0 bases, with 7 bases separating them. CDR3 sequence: CASSLELNSGNTIYF. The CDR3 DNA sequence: TGCGCCAGCAGCTTGGAACTGAACTCTGGAAACACCATATATTTT.

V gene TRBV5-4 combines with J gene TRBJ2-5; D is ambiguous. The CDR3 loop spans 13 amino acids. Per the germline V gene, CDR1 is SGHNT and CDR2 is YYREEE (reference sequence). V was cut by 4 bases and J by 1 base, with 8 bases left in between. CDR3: CASSPRTQETQYF. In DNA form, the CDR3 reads TGTGCCAGCAGCCCCCGGACCCAAGAGACCCAGTACTTC. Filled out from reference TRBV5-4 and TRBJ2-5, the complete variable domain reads ETGVTQSPTHLIKTRGQQVTLRCSSQSGHNTVSWYQQALGQGPQFIFQYYREEENGRGNFPPRFSGLQFPNYSSELNVNALELDDSALYLCASSPRTQETQYFGPGTRLLVL.